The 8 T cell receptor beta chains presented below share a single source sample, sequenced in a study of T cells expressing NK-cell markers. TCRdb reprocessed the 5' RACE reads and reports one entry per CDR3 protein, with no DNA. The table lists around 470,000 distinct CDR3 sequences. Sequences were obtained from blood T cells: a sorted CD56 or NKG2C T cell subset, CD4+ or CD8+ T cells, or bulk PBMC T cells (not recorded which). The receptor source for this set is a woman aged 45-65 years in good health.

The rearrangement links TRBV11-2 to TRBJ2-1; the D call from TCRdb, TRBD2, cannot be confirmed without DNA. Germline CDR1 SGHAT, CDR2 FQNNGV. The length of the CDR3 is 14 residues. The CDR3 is CASSSYGTHNEQFF.

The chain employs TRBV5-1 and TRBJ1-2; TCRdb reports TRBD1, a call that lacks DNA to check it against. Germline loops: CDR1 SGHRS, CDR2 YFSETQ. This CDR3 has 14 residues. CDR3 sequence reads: CASSLGQGNYGYTF.

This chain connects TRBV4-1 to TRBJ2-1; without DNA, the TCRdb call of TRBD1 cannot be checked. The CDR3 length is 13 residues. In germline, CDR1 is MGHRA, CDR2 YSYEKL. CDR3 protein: CASSQSRVREQFF.

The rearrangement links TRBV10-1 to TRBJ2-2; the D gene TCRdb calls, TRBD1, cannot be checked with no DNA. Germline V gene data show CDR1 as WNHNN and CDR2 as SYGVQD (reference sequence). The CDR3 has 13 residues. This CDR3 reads CASSTRSGGELFF.

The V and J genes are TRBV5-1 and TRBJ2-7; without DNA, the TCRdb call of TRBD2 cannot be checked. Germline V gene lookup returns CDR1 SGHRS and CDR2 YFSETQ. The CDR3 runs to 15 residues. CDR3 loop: CASHSTSGLSYEQYF.

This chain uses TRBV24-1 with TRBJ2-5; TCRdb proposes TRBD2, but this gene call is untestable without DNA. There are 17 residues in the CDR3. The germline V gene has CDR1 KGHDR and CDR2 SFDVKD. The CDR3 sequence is CATSDYSSGSRGETQYF.

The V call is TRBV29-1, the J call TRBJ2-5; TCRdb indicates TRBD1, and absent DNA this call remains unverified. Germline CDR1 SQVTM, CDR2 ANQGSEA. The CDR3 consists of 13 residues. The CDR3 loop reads CSVIRGREETQYF.

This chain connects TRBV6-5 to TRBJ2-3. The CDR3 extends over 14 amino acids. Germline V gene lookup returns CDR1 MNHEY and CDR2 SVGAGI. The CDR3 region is CASSYAQITDTQYF.